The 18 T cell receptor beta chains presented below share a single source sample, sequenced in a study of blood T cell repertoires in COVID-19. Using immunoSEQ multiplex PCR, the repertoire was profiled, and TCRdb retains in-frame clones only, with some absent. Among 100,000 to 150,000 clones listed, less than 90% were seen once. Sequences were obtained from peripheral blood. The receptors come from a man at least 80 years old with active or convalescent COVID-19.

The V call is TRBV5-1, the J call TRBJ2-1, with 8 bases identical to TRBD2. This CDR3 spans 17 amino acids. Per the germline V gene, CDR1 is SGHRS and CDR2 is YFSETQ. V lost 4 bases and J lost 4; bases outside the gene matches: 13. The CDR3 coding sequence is TGCGCCAGCAGCCGACCCCGTAGCGGGAAGCTTTACAATGAGCAGTTCTTC. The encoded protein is CASSRPRSGKLYNEQFF.

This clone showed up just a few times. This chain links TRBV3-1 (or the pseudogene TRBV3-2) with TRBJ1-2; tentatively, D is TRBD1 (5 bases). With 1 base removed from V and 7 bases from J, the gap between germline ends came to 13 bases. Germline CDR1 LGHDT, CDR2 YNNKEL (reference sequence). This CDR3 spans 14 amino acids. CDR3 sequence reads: CASSQVASGAGYTF. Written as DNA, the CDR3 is TGTGCCAGCAGCCAAGTCGCGAGTGGGGCTGGCTACACCTTC.

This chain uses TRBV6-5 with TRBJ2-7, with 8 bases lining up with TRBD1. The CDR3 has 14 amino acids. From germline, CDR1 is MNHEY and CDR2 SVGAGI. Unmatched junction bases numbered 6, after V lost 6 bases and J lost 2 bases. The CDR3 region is CASRTGEDAYEQYF. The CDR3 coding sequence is TGTGCCAGCAGGACAGGGGAGGACGCCTACGAGCAGTACTTC.

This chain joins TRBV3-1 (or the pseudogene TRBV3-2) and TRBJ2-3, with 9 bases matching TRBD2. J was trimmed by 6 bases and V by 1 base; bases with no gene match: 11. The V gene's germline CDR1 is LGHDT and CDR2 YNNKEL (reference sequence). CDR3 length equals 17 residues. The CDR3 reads CASSQAVGRGGLDTQYF. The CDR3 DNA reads TGTGCCAGCAGCCAAGCGGTAGGGCGGGGGGGCCTGGATACGCAGTATTTT.

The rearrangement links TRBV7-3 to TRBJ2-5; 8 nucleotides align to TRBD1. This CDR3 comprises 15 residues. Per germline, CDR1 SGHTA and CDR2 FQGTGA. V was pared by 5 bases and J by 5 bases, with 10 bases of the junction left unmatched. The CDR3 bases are TGTGCCAGCAGCCGGACAGGGTCCCAGGGGGAGACCCAGTACTTC. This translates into CASSRTGSQGETQYF. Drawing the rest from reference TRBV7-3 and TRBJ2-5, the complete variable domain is GAGVSQTPSNKVTEKGKYVELRCDPISGHTALYWYRQSLGQGPEFLIYFQGTGAADDSGLPNDRFFAVRPEGSVSTLKIQRTERGDSAVYLCASSRTGSQGETQYFGPGTRLLVL.

The CDR3 region is CASSNRAPLHF. The CDR3 DNA reads as TGTGCCAGCAGTAACCGGGCACCCCTCCACTTT. The chain couples TRBV12-3 or TRBV12-4 to TRBJ1-6, with D unresolved. The CDR3 is 11 amino acids. Between the trimmed V and J ends, which lost 5 bases and 11 bases, there was a span of 7 bases.

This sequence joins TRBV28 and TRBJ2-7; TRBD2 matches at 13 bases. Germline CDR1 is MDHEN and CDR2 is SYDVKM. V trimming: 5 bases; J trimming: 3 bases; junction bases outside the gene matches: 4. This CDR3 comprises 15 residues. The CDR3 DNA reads TGTGCCAGCAGTCAACTAGCGGGGGGGGACTACGAGCAGTACTTC. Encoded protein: CASSQLAGGDYEQYF.

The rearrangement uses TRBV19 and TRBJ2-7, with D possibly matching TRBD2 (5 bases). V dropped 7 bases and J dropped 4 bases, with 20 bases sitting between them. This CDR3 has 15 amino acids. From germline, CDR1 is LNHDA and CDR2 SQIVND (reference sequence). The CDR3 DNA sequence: TGTGCCAGTAACCGCGAGTTCGGAGGAGGATACGAGCAGTACTTC. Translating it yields CASNREFGGGYEQYF.

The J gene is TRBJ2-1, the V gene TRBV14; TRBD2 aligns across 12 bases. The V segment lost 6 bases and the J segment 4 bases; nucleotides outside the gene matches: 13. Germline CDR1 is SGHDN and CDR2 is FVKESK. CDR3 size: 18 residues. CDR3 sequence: CASSKLPLAGGKYNEQFF. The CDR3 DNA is TGTGCCAGCAGTAAACTGCCTCTAGCGGGAGGGAAATACAATGAGCAGTTCTTC. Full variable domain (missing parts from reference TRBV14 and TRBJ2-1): EAGVTQFPSHSVIEKGQTVTLRCDPISGHDNLYWYRRVMGKEIKFLLHFVKESKQDESGMPNNRFLAERTGGTYSTLKVQPAELEDSGVYFCASSKLPLAGGKYNEQFFGPGTRLTVL.

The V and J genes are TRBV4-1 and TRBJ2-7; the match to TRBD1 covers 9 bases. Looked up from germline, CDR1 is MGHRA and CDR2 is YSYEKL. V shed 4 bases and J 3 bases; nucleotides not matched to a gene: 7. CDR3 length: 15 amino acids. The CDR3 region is CASSRGQGGFYEQYF. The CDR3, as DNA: TGCGCCAGCAGCCGGGGACAGGGAGGGTTCTACGAGCAGTACTTC.

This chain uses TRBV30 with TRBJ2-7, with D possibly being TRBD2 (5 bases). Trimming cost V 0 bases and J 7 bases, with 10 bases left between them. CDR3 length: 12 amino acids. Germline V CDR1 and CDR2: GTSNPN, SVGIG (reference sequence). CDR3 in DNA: TGTGCCTGGAGTGTATTTTCGGGGGAGCAGTACTTC. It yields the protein CAWSVFSGEQYF.

DNA for the CDR3: TGTGCCAGCCTCGGGACAGGGTTAGATACGCAGTATTTT. Translation gives CASLGTGLDTQYF. The V and J genes are TRBV28 and TRBJ2-3; 9 bases align to TRBD1. This CDR3 spans 13 amino acids. CDR1 MDHEN and CDR2 SYDVKM come from the germline V gene. The V segment lost 8 bases and the J segment 5 bases; nucleotides outside the gene matches: 5.

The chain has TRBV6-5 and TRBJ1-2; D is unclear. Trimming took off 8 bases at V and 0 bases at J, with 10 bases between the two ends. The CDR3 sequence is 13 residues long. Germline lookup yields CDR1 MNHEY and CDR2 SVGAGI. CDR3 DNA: TGTGCCAGCGAAGGAGCAGCTAACTATGGCTACACCTTC. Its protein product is CASEGAANYGYTF.

The DNA for the CDR3 is TGTGCCAGTAAACGGACGGGGTACAGTTTGGTGAACACTGAAGCTTTCTTT. It is translated as CASKRTGYSLVNTEAFF. The V and J genes are TRBV19 and TRBJ1-1, with D unclear. The V end lost 7 bases, the J end lost 0 bases, and 21 bases lay between the germline ends. This CDR3 has 17 residues. Germline lookup yields CDR1 LNHDA and CDR2 SQIVND (reference sequence).

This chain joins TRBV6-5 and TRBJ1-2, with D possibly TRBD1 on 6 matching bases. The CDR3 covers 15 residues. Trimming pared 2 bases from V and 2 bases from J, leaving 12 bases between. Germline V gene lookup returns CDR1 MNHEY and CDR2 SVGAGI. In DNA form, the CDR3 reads TGTGCCAGCAGTTACAACCCAGGGGTCAACTATGGCTACACCTTC. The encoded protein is CASSYNPGVNYGYTF.

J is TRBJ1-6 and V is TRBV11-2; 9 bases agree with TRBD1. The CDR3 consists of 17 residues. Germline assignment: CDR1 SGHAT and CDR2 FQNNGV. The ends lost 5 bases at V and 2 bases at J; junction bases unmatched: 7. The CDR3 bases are TGTGCCAGCAGCGTGGGACAGGGAGGCGCCTATAATTCACCCCTCCACTTT. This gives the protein CASSVGQGGAYNSPLHF. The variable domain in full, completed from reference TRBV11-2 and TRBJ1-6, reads EAGVAQSPRYKIIEKRQSVAFWCNPISGHATLYWYQQILGQGPKLLIQFQNNGVVDDSQLPKDRFSAERLKGVDSTLKIQPAKLEDSAVYLCASSVGQGGAYNSPLHFGNGTRLTVT.

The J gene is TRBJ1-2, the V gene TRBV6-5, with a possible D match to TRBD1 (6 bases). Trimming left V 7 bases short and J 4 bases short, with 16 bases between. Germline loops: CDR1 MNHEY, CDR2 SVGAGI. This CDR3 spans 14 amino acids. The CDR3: CASTDGGRGYGYTF. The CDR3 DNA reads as TGTGCCAGCACCGACGGGGGGCGCGGCTATGGCTACACCTTC.

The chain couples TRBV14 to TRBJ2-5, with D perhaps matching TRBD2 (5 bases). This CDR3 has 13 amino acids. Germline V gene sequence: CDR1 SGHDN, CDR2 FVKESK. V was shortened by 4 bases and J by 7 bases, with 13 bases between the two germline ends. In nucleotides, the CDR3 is TGTGCCAGCAGCCCCCGATTACGGGGGACCCAGTACTTC. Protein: CASSPRLRGTQYF.